This TCR beta chain appears in the sequencing data of a study of cytomegalovirus exposure and HLA in healthy donors. A remark on this clone: Its matching antigen is unknown.

The PCR ran on 60 Vbeta and 13 Jbeta primers. In the authors' workflow: Later analysis identified approximately 88 million unique TCR beta chains, 8.5 million to 13 million shared. Some clones are missing from TCRdb's copy, which holds only in-frame ones; the method was immunoSEQ multiplex PCR. The V and J calls and clone size were taken over from that table, and D and trimming were inferred from the DNA. The sample carries 90,000 to 140,000 clones, roughly 80% recorded once. Study observations and caveats: It emerged from a later analysis that several of the most significant clusters appeared to be linked to common viral pathogens.

The sequenced sample consisted of PBMCs. This receptor was taken from a man under 40 in good health and CMV-seropositive.

CDR3: CASSQRDGETQYF. In DNA, the CDR3 is TGTGCCAGTAGTCAGCGGGACGGAGAAACCCAGTACTTC. The chain employs TRBV19 and TRBJ2-5; 7 bases line up with TRBD2. V was clipped by 5 bases and J by 8 bases; unmatched bases: 8. This CDR3 contains 13 residues. Per germline, CDR1 LNHDA and CDR2 SQIVND (reference sequence). The variable domain in full, with the rest retrieved from reference TRBV19 and TRBJ2-5, is DGGITQSPKYLFRKEGQNVTLSCEQNLNHDAMYWYRQDPGQGLRLIYYSQIVNDFQKGDIAEGYSVSREKKESFPLTVTSAQKNPTAFYLCASSQRDGETQYFGPGTRLLVL.